This T cell receptor beta chain originates from a study of low-dose radiotherapy and immunotherapy resistance in tumors. Study summary: It was 1 Gy per fraction every two weeks that Cohort 2 received, adding up to 13 Gy over 26 weeks. Patients were given intravenous nivolumab 240 mg every two weeks plus ipilimumab 1 mg/kg every six weeks. Daily, from cycle 1 day 1 and for four cycles, patients took oral aspirin 300 mg.

The sample's time point: before trial treatment. Every donor's regimen consisted of nivolumab, ipilimumab, aspirin, low-dose cyclophosphamide and low-dose radiotherapy. V shed 4 bases and J 5 bases; nucleotides not matched to a gene: 3. This CDR3 comprises 14 residues. Germline-derived CDR1 and CDR2 are MNHEY and SMNVEV (reference sequence). Primers used for first-strand cDNA, a TRAV- and TRBV-specific set, covered both alpha and beta chains. It was with a constant-region primer and a V-primer adapter that TCRs were amplified over around 20 PCR cycles. TCRdb itself ran the reads through MiXCR, one entry per CDR3 protein. The sample shows tens of thousands of distinct CDR3 sequences, around 30% of them seen only once.

The TCR sequence derives from a female donor with ovarian cancer. The chain employs TRBV27 and TRBJ2-1; 9 bases align to TRBD1. This material consisted of PBMCs, taken before treatment. The CDR3 DNA is TGTGCCAGCAGTTCCTGGACAGGGGACAATGAGCAGTTCTTC. It yields the protein CASSSWTGDNEQFF.